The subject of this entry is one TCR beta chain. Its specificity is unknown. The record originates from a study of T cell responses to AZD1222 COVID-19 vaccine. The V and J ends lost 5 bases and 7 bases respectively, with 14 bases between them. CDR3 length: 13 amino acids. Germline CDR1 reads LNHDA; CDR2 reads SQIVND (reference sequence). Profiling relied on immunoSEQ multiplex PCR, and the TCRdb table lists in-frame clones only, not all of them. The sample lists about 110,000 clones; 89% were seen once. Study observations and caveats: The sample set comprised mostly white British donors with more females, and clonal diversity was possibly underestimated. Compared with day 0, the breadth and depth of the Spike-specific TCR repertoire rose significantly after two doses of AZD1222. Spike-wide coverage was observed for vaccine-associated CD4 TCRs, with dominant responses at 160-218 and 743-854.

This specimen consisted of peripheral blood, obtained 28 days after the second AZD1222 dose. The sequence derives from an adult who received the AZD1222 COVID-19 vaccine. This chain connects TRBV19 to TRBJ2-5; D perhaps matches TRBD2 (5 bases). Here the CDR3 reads CASSPEVYGTQYF. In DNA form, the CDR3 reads TGTGCCAGTAGTCCGGAGGTGTACGGGACCCAGTACTTC.